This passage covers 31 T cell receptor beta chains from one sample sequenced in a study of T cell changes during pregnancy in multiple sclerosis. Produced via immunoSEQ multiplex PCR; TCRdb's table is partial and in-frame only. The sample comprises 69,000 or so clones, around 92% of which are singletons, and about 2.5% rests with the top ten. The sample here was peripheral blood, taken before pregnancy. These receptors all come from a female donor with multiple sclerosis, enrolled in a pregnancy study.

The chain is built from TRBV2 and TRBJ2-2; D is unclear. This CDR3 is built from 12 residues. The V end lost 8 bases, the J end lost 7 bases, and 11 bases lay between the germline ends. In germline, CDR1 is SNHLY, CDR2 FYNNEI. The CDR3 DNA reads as TGTGCCAGCGGAGAGTTTAGCGGGGAGCTGTTTTTT. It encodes CASGEFSGELFF.

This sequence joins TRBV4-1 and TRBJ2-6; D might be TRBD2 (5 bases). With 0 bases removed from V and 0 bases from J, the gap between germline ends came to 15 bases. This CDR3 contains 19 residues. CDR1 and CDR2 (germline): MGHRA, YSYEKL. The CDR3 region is CASSQDPPEGFSGANVLTF. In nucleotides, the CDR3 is TGCGCCAGCAGCCAAGACCCGCCCGAGGGATTCTCTGGGGCCAACGTCCTGACTTTC.

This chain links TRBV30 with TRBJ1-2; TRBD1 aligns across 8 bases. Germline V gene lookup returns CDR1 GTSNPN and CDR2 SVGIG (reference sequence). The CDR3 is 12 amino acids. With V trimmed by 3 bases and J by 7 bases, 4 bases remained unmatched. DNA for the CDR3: TGTGCCTGGAGCCAGGGGGCTCGTGGCTACACCTTC. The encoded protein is CAWSQGARGYTF. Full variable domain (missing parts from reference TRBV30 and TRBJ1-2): SQTIHQWPATLVQPVGSPLSLECTVEGTSNPNLYWYRQAAGRGLQLLFYSVGIGQISSEVPQNLSASRPQDRQFILSSKKLLLSDSGFYLCAWSQGARGYTFGSGTRLTVV.

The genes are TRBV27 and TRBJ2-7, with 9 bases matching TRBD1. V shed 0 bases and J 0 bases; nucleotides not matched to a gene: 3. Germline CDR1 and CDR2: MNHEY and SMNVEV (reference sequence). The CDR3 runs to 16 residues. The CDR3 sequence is CASSLSPTGGSYEQYF. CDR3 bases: TGTGCCAGCAGTTTATCACCGACAGGGGGCTCCTACGAGCAGTACTTC.

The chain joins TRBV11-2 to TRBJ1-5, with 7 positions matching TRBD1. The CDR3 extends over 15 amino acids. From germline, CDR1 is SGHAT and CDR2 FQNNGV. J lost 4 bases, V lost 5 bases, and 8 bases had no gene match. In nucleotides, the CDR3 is TGTGCCAGCAGCACGGGGACAGCGCCTAATCAGCCCCAGCATTTT. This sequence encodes CASSTGTAPNQPQHF.

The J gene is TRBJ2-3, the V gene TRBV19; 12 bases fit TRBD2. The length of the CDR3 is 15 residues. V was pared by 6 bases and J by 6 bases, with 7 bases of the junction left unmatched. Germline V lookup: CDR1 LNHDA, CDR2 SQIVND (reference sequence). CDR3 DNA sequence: TGTGCCAGTAGAACCGGACTAGCGGGATCGGATACGCAGTATTTT. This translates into CASRTGLAGSDTQYF.

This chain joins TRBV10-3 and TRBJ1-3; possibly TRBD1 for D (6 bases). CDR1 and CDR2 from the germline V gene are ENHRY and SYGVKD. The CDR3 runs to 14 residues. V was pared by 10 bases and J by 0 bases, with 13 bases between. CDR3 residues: CATRGGSSGNTIYF. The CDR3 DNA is TGTGCCACGCGTGGGGGCAGCTCTGGAAACACCATATATTTT.

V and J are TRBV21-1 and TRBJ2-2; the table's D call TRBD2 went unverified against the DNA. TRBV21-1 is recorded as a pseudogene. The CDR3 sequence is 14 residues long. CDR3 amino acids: CASMGGCVAGELFF. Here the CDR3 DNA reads TGTGCCAGCATGGGGGGGTGTGTTGCCGGGGAGCTGTTTTTT.

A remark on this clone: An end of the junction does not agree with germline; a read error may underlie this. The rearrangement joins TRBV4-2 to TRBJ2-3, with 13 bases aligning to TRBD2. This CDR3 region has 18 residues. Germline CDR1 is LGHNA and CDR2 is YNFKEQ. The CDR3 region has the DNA TGTGCCAACAGCCAGAGTGATGGACTAGCGGGAGTCGGAGATACGCAGTATTTT. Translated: CANSQSDGLAGVGDTQYF.

CDR3: CASSLTSGNDNEQFF. The CDR3 DNA is TGCGCCAGCAGTCTGACTAGCGGGAACGACAATGAGCAGTTCTTC. The chain links TRBV5-1 to TRBJ2-1; 11 bases match TRBD2. From germline, CDR1 is SGHRS and CDR2 YFSETQ. The CDR3 is made up of 15 amino acids. The V and J ends lost 5 bases and 5 bases, in that order; junction bases with no gene match: 6.

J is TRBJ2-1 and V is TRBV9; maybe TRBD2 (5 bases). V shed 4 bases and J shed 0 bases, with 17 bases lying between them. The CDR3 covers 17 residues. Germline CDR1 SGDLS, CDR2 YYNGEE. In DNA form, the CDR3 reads TGTGCCAGCAGCCCAAAACTAGGCATGAGCTCCTACAATGAGCAGTTCTTC. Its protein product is CASSPKLGMSSYNEQFF.

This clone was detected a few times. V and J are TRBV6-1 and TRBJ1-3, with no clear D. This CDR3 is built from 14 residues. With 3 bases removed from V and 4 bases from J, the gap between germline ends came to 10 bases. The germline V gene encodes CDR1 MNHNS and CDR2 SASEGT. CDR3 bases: TGTGCCAGCAGTGATAGAGGGAAAGGAAACACCATATATTTT. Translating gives CASSDRGKGNTIYF.

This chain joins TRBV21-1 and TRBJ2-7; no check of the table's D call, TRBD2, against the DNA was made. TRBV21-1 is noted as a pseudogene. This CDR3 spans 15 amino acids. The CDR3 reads CASSLTSGKAYEQYF. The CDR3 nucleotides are TGTGCCAGCAGCTTAACTAGCGGGAAGGCCTACGAGCAGTACTTC.

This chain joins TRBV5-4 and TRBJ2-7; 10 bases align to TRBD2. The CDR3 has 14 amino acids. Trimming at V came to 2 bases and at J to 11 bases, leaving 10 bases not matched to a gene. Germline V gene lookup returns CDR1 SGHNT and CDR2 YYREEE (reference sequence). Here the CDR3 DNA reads TGTGCCAGCAGCTTTCAGGGACTAGCGTCCATGAAGTACTTC. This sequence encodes CASSFQGLASMKYF. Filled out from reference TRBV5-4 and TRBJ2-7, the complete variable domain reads ETGVTQSPTHLIKTRGQQVTLRCSSQSGHNTVSWYQQALGQGPQFIFQYYREEENGRGNFPPRFSGLQFPNYSSELNVNALELDDSALYLCASSFQGLASMKYFGPGTRLTVT.

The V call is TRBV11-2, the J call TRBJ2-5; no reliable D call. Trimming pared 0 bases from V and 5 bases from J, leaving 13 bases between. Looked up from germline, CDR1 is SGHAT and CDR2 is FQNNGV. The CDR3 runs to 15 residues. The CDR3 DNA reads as TGTGCCAGCAGCTTAGATTACGGCCTCGGGGAGACCCAGTACTTC. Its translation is CASSLDYGLGETQYF. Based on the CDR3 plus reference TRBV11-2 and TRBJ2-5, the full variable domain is EAGVAQSPRYKIIEKRQSVAFWCNPISGHATLYWYQQILGQGPKLLIQFQNNGVVDDSQLPKDRFSAERLKGVDSTLKIQPAKLEDSAVYLCASSLDYGLGETQYFGPGTRLLVL.

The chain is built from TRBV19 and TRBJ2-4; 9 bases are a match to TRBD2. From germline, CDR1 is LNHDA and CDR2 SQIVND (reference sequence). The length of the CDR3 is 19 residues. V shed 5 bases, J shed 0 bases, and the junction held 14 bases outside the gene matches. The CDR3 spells CASSPRIAGGELAKNIQYF. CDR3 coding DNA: TGTGCCAGTAGTCCTCGTATTGCGGGAGGGGAACTAGCCAAAAACATTCAGTACTTC.

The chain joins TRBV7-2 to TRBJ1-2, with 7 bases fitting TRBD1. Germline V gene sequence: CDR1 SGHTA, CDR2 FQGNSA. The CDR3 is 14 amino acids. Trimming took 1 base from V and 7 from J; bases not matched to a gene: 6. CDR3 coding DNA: TGTGCCAGCAGCTTAGGAGGACAGGAGGCTGGCTACACCTTC. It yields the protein CASSLGGQEAGYTF.

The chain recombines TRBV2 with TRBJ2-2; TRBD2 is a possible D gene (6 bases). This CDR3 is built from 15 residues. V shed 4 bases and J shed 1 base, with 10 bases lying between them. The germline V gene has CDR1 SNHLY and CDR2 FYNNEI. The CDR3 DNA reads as TGTGCCAGCAGTGGGGCGGGGATGAACACCGGGGAGCTGTTTTTT. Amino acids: CASSGAGMNTGELFF.

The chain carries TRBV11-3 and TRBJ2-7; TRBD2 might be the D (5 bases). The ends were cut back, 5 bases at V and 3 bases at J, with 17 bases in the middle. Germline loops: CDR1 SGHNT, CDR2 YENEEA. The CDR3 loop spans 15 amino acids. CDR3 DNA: TGTGCCAGCAGCGCCGCTGAGGTCGGGGTCTACGAGCAGTACTTC. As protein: CASSAAEVGVYEQYF.

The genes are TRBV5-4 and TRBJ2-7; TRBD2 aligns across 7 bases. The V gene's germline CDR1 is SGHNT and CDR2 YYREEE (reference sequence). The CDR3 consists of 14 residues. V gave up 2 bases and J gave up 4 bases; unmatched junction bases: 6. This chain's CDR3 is CASSFGTTVYEQYF. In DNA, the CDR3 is TGTGCCAGCAGCTTTGGGACTACAGTTTACGAGCAGTACTTC.

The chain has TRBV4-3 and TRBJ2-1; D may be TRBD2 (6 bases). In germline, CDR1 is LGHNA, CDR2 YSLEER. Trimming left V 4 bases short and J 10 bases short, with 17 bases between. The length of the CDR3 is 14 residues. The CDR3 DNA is TGCGCCAGCAGCCCCACCACTAGCCCAATAGAGCAGTTCTTC. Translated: CASSPTTSPIEQFF.

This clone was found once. CDR3 protein: CASSPFPVGQPVSGANVLTF. CDR3 DNA: TGCGCCAGCAGCCCTTTTCCCGTGGGACAACCAGTCTCTGGGGCCAACGTCCTGACTTTC. This sequence joins TRBV4-3 and TRBJ2-6; a possible D gene is TRBD1 (6 bases). CDR3 size: 20 residues. V lost 4 bases and J lost 0, with 22 bases in between. CDR1 and CDR2 (germline): LGHNA, YSLEER.

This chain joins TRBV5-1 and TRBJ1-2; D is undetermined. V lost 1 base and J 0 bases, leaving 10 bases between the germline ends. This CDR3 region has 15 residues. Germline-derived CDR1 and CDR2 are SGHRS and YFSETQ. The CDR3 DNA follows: TGCGCCAGCAGCTTGACGGGGAATACTAACTATGGCTACACCTTC. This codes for CASSLTGNTNYGYTF.

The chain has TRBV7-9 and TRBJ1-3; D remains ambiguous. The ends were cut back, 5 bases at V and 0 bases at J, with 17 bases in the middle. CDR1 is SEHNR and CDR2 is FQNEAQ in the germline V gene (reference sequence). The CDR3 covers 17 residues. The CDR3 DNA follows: TGTGCCAGCAGCCCCGCGGGTGACTCGAGCTCTGGAAACACCATATATTTT. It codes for CASSPAGDSSSGNTIYF.

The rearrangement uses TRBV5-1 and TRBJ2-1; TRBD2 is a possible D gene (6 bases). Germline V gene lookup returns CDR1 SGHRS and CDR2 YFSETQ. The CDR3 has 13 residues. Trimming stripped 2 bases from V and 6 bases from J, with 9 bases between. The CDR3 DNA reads TGCGCCAGCAGCTTCGGAGGGTTCAATGAGCAGTTCTTC. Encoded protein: CASSFGGFNEQFF.

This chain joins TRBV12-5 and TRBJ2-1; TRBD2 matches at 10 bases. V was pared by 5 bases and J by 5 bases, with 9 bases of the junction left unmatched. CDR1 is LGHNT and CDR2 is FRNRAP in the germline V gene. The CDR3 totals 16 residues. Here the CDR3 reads CASGPGAGGPHNEQFF. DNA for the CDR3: TGTGCTAGTGGTCCCGGAGCGGGAGGGCCCCACAATGAGCAGTTCTTC.

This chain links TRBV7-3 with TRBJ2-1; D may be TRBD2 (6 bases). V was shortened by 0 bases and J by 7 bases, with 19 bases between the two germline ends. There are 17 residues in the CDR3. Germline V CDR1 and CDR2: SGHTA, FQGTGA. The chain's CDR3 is CASSLTFRGGIGNEQFF. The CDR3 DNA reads TGTGCCAGCAGCTTAACCTTCCGGGGCGGGATAGGAAATGAGCAGTTCTTC. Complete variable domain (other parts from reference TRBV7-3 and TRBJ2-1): GAGVSQTPSNKVTEKGKYVELRCDPISGHTALYWYRQSLGQGPEFLIYFQGTGAADDSGLPNDRFFAVRPEGSVSTLKIQRTERGDSAVYLCASSLTFRGGIGNEQFFGPGTRLTVL.

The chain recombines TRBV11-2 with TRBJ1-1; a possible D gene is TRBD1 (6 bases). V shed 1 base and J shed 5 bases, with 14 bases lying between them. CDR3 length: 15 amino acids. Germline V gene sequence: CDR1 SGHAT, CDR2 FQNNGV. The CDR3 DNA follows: TGTGCCAGCAGCTTAGTGGCAGGGGCAGTTACTGAAGCTTTCTTT. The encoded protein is CASSLVAGAVTEAFF.

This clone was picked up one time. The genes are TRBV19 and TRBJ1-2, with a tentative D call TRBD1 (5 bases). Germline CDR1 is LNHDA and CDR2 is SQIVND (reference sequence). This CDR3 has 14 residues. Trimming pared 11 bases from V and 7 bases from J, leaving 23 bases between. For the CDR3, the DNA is TGTGCCGCACACCCCGGGGGAGGGGATCGTGGCTACACCTTC. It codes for CAAHPGGGDRGYTF.

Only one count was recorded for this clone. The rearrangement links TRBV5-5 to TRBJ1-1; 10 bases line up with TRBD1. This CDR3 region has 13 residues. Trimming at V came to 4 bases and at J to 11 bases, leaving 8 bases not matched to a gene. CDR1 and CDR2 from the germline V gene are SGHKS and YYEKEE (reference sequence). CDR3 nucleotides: TGTGCCAGCAGCGTGGGACAGGGGTCGTTGGCTTTCTTT. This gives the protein CASSVGQGSLAFF.

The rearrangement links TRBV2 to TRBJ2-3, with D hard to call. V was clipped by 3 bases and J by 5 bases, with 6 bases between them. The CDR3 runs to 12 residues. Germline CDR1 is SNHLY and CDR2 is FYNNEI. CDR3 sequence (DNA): TGTGCCAGCAGTGATTGGAGAGATACGCAGTATTTT. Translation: CASSDWRDTQYF.